This TCR beta chain is from a study of T cells in Graves' hyperthyroidism and ophthalmopathy. RNA transcripts served as the template for amplifying TCR beta CDR3 regions. HTBI primers were the set used in a first-round RT-PCR of the TCR CDR3. In TCRdb, the multiplex PCR reads were re-called with MiXCR into one record per CDR3 protein. The top ten hold around 34% of the sample, which has 300,000 to 350,000 distinct CDR3 sequences, approximately 15% seen once. Between the trimmed V and J ends, which lost 4 bases and 4 bases, there was a span of 17 bases. Per germline, CDR1 SQVTM and CDR2 ANQGSEA. The CDR3 is 16 residues long. Absent ophthalmopathy progression within 18 months defined stable Graves' hyperthyroidism.

The sequence came from a man aged 25-45 years with Graves' hyperthyroidism. This chain links TRBV29-1 with TRBJ2-6, with D possibly matching TRBD1 (5 bases). Sequenced input: blood. The CDR3 is CSVVSGAPPGANVLTF. The CDR3 DNA reads TGCAGCGTTGTCTCTGGGGCCCCCCCCGGGGCCAACGTCCTGACTTTC.